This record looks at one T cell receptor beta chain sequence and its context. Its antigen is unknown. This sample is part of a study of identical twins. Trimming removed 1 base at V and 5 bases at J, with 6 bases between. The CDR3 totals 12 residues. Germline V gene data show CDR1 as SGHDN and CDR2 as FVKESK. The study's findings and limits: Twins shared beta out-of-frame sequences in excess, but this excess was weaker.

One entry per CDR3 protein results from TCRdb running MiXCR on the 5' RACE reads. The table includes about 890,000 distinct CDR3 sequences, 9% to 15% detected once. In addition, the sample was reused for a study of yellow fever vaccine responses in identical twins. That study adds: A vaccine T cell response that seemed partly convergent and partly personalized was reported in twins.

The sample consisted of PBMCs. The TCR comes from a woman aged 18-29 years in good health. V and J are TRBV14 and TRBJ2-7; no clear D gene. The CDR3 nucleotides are TGTGCCAGCAGCCAAGTTACCCACGAGCAGTACTTC. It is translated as CASSQVTHEQYF.